These T cell receptor beta chains were read from a single sample in a study of radiotherapy plus CTLA-4 blockade in lung cancer. The assay was immunoSEQ multiplex PCR, and TCRdb's table has in-frame clones only and misses some. The table lists around 40,000 clones, approximately 70% of them singletons, with approximately 9.9% in the top ten. The sequencing here drew on peripheral blood, taken from a patient treated with radiotherapy plus ipilimumab. The receptors shown here come from a human donor with non-small cell lung cancer who had stable disease on radiotherapy plus ipilimumab. Both conserved end residues are part of each CDR3.

V,CDR3
TRBV2,CASSERGRGTEAFF
TRBV7-9,CASSSPTLAGGSYEQYF
TRBV27,CASSRGGLSNQPQHF
TRBV7-2,CASRYRGGGELFF
TRBV6-4,CASRREFNTEAFF
TRBV29-1,CSVTTRDLYEQYF
TRBV30,CAWSTKRGYNEQFF
TRBV11-2,CASSKRGQGWGQPQHF
TRBV9,CASSISSGGGNNEQFF
TRBV29-1,CSVVRTGASGTQYF
TRBV5-8,CASSTLVTTNEKLFF
TRBV19,CASTDSYEQYF
TRBV6-5,CASSYLTGVGYGYTF
TRBV6-5,CASSYAATVTQETQYF
TRBV7-2,CASSPQAGTLSNEQFF
TRBV7-6,CASSLAYSSGNTIYF
TRBV7-9,CASSSIQGLSYNEQFF
TRBV7-8,CASSFPGNNSPLHF
TRBV19,CASSINSGYGYTF
TRBV5-1,CASSLDTGGGNYGYTF
TRBV30,CAWSVQPGGEAFF
TRBV28,CASSVRQGRAEAFF
TRBV6-1,CASSGYRGNEQFF
TRBV5-1,CASSLEDRGGEKLFF
TRBV4-1,CASSQESLAGLYNEQFF
TRBV18,CASSPQYQGIVATNEKLFF
TRBV7-2,CASSPTLVGASGANVLTF
TRBV2,CASKDRGSLHF
TRBV11-3,CASSLLPDTEAFF
TRBV6-6,CASIGGFNQPQHF
TRBV5-8,CASSFEGAGANVLTF
TRBV7-2,CASSLSPGGERLRGYTF
TRBV7-3,CASSSGRGAQYF
TRBV7-2,CASSLGSGQGIYEQYF
TRBV5-1,CASSPTRGTEAFF
TRBV11-2,CASSPGTGQGGYGYTF
TRBV19,CASSISRTGEAGYTF
TRBV6-4,CASSGGTSGTEAFF
TRBV7-2,CASSVQTTHYGYTF
TRBV5-1,CASSLGHYEQFF
TRBV5-6,CASSLGRAKNIQYF
TRBV2,CASRGDRSSYEQYF
TRBV9,CASSVGRVNTEAFF
TRBV7-2,CASSLDPSGTYEQYF
TRBV10-2,CASSEWVEAEAFF
TRBV6-1,CASSEGQGFSQPQHF
TRBV28,CASSLLHRGTEAFF
TRBV9,CASSVLGTIQETQYF
TRBV27,CASSLPDEKLFF
TRBV6-6,CASSYADRAETQYF
TRBV5-1,CASSRLIAGELFF
TRBV9,CASSVASGTGVYEQYF
TRBV10-3,CAINSRGRDTEAFF